This TCR beta chain is drawn from a study of cytomegalovirus exposure and HLA in healthy donors. PCR used 60 Vbeta primers and 13 Jbeta primers. The method was immunoSEQ multiplex PCR; TCRdb's version includes in-frame clones alone and lacks a portion of them. This repertoire shows 190,000 or so clones, about 76% found once; its top ten account for around 0.4%. Trimming removed 6 bases from V and 5 bases from J, with 11 bases in between. CDR3 length: 12 amino acids. The germline V gene has CDR1 MNHEY and CDR2 SMNVEV (reference sequence). This chain uses TRBV27 with TRBJ2-7, with D possibly being TRBD2 (5 bases). The receptor comes from a male donor in good health and CMV-seropositive. The material sequenced was PBMCs. CDR3 sequence (DNA): TGTGCCAGCAGCCTACTAGGCCACGAGCAGTACTTC. This gives the protein CASSLLGHEQYF.